The subject of this entry is one T cell receptor beta chain. This sample was taken from a study of blood T cell repertoires in COVID-19. Study-level background: PBMCs, B-cell-depleted T cells, or T cells provided the cDNA or gDNA that made up the material.

Seattle researchers signed up patients amid active infection and tracked them longitudinally. Per the study methods: Estimates of nucleated cell counts were drawn from the amplification of reference gene primers. Data came from immunoSEQ multiplex PCR; TCRdb stores just in-frame clones and leaves some out. The V and J calls and the clone size are those of that table, but D and trimming were determined from the DNA. The top ten hold roughly 5.6% of the sample, which has some 250,000 clones, more than 75% seen once. CDR3 length: 16 residues. Trimming left V 4 bases short and J 3 bases short, with 19 bases between. Germline V gene sequence: CDR1 SEHNR, CDR2 FQNEAQ (reference sequence).

The sequenced sample was peripheral blood. The chain recombines TRBV7-9 with TRBJ2-7; D perhaps matches TRBD2 (6 bases). The receptor was derived from a woman between 55 and 75 years old with COVID-19, enrolled during active disease. The CDR3 DNA is TGTGCCAGCAGCTCCAAGGGGTCTAGCGCTTACTACGAGCAGTACTTC. Translation: CASSSKGSSAYYEQYF.